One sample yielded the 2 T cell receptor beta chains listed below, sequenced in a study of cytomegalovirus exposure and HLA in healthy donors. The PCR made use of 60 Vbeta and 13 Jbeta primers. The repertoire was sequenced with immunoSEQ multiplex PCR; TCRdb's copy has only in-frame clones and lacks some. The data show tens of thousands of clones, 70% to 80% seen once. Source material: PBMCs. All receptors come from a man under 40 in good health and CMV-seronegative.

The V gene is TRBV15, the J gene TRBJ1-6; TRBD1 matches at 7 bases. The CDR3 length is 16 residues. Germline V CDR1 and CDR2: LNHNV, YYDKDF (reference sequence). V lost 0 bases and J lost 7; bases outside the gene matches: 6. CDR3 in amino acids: CATSRERDSLNSPLHF. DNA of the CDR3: TGTGCCACCAGCAGAGAACGGGACAGCTTGAATTCACCCCTCCACTTT.

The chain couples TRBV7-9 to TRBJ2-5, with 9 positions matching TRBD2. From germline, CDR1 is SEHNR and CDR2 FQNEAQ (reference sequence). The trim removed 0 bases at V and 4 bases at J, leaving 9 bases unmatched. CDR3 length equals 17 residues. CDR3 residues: CASSLATGLAGSETQYF. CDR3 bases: TGTGCCAGCAGCTTAGCGACCGGGCTAGCGGGATCAGAGACCCAGTACTTC.